This T cell receptor (beta chain) was sequenced in a study of blood T cell repertoires in COVID-19. On the study more broadly: Collection of acute and convalescent COVID-19 samples took place in the United States, Italy and Spain. Sources were T cells, B-cell-depleted T cells, or PBMCs; the material itself was cDNA or gDNA.

Source study methods: Amplification of reference gene primers provided the estimated nucleated cell counts. Produced via immunoSEQ multiplex PCR; TCRdb's table is partial and in-frame only. Clonal size and the V and J genes are those of that table, whereas D and trimming came from the DNA. In the table there are about 240,000 clones, approximately 85% of which are singletons. V lost 4 bases and J 3 bases, leaving 9 bases between the germline ends. The CDR3 spans 14 residues. From germline, CDR1 is KGHSH and CDR2 LQKENI. The sequencing sample was made of peripheral blood. The receptor was derived from a woman between 55 and 75 years old with active or convalescent COVID-19. V and J are TRBV18 and TRBJ2-2; D not resolved. The CDR3 DNA follows: TGTGCCAGCTCACTCCAGGTGGACACCGGGGAGCTGTTTTTT. Its translation: CASSLQVDTGELFF. Full variable domain (outside the CDR3, taken from reference TRBV18 and TRBJ2-2): NAGVMQNPRHLVRRRGQEARLRCSPMKGHSHVYWYRQLPEEGLKFMVYLQKENIIDESGMPKERFSAEFPKEGPSILRIQQVVRGDSAAYFCASSLQVDTGELFFGEGSRLTVL.